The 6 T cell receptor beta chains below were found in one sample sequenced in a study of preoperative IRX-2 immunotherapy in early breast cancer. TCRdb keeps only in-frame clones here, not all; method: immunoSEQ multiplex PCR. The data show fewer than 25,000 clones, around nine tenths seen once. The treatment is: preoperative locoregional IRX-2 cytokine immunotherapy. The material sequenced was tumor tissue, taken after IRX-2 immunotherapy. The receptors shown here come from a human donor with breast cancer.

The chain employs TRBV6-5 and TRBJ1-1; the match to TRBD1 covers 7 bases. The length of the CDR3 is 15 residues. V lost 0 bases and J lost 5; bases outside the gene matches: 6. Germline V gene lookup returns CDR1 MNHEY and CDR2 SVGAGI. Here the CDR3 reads CASSYSPDRFTEAFF. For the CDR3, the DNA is TGTGCCAGCAGTTACTCGCCGGACAGGTTTACTGAAGCTTTCTTT.

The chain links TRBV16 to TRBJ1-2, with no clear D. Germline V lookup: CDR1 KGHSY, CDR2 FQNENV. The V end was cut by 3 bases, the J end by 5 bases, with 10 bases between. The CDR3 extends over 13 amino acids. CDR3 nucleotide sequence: TGTGCCAGCAGCCAGAGAGAGGTTTATGGCTACACCTTC. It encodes CASSQREVYGYTF.

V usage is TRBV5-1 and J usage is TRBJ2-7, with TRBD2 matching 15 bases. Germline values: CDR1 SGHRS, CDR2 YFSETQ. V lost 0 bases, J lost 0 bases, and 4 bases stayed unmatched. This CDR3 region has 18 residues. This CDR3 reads CASSLGTSGGDFSYEQYV. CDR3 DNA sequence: TGCGCCAGCAGCTTGGGGACTAGCGGGGGGGATTTCTCCTACGAGCAGTACGTC.

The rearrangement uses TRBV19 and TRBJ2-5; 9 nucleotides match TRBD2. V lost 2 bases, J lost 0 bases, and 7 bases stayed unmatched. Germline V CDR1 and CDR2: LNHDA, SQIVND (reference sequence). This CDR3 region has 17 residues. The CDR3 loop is CASSIKLSGGHQETQYF. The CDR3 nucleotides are TGTGCCAGTAGTATAAAGCTTAGCGGGGGCCACCAAGAGACCCAGTACTTC.

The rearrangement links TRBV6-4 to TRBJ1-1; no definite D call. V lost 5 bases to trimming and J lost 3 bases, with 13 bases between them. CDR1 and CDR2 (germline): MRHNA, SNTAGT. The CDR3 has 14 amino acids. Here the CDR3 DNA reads TGTGCCAGCAGTAGGGAAATAGGGTACACTGAAGCTTTCTTT. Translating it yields CASSREIGYTEAFF.

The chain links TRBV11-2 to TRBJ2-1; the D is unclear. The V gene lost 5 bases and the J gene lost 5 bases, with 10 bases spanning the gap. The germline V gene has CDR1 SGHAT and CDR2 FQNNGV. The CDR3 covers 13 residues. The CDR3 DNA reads TGTGCCAGCAGCGCCGGCCGGGACAATGAGCAGTTCTTC. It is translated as CASSAGRDNEQFF.